The 32 T cell receptor beta chains listed next were all sequenced from one sample in a study of cytomegalovirus exposure and HLA in healthy donors. A multiplex PCR was run with 60 Vbeta primers and 13 Jbeta primers. Sequenced by immunoSEQ multiplex PCR; TCRdb stores in-frame clones only, minus some. This sample yields approximately 130,000 clones, of which about 71% are seen a single time; 2.6% belongs to the top ten. Sequencing used PBMCs. The receptors originated from a woman aged 55-70 years in good health and CMV-seropositive.

This clone was detected only once. The rearrangement uses TRBV7-9 and TRBJ1-5; D not certain. This CDR3 is 14 amino acids long. Germline V lookup: CDR1 SEHNR, CDR2 FQNEAQ (reference sequence). Trimming took 0 bases from V and 7 from J, leaving 10 bases between them. CDR3 loop: CASSLAESGQPQHF. CDR3 DNA: TGTGCCAGCAGCTTAGCAGAGTCAGGACAGCCCCAGCATTTT.

About this clone itself: Since no conserved phenylalanine or tryptophan closes the CDR3, a read error is the likely cause. V gene TRBV6-4 combines with J gene TRBJ1-2; D is possibly TRBD1 (5 bases). V shed 4 bases and J shed 2 bases, with 8 bases lying between them. This CDR3 spans 13 amino acids. CDR1 is MRHNA and CDR2 is SNTAGT in the germline V gene. CDR3 DNA: TGTGCCAGCAGTGCAGGACAAAACTATGGCTACACCCTC. Residues: CASSAGQNYGYTL.

J is TRBJ2-7 and V is TRBV7-9, with D possibly being TRBD1 (6 bases). Germline V lookup: CDR1 SEHNR, CDR2 FQNEAQ (reference sequence). The V and J ends lost 2 bases and 6 bases respectively, with 14 bases between them. The CDR3 totals 14 residues. CDR3 protein: CASSLLAGVGEQYF. The CDR3 region has the DNA TGTGCCAGCAGCTTATTGGCAGGGGTAGGCGAGCAGTACTTC.

This clone occurred once. The V and J genes are TRBV7-9 and TRBJ2-7, with a weak D call TRBD2 (6 bases). V lost 1 base, J lost 2 bases, and 12 bases lay in between. The CDR3 consists of 15 residues. The germline V gene encodes CDR1 SEHNR and CDR2 FQNEAQ (reference sequence). The CDR3, as DNA: TGTGCCAGCAGCTTAGACGGGGGTGATACCTACGAGCAGTACTTC. Encoded protein: CASSLDGGDTYEQYF. The entire variable domain, with the rest obtained from reference TRBV7-9 and TRBJ2-7, is as follows: DTGVSQNPRHKITKRGQNVTFRCDPISEHNRLYWYRQTLGQGPEFLTYFQNEAQLEKSRLLSDRFSAERPKGSFSTLEIQRTEQGDSAMYLCASSLDGGDTYEQYFGPGTRLTVT.

This sequence joins TRBV11-1 and TRBJ2-7; 9 bases are shared with TRBD1. The CDR3 is made up of 17 amino acids. The junction had 7 bases not matched to a gene; V was cut back by 0 bases and J by 1 base. Germline V lookup: CDR1 SGHAT, CDR2 FQDESV (reference sequence). The CDR3 bases are TGTGCCAGCAGCTTAGCTCGGGGGACAGGGAGTTCCTACGAGCAGTACTTC. It is translated as CASSLARGTGSSYEQYF. Based on the CDR3 plus reference TRBV11-1 and TRBJ2-7, the full variable domain is EAEVAQSPRYKITEKSQAVAFWCDPISGHATLYWYRQILGQGPELLVQFQDESVVDDSQLPKDRFSAERLKGVDSTLKIQPAELGDSAMYLCASSLARGTGSSYEQYFGPGTRLTVT.

The chain recombines TRBV27 with TRBJ1-2; maybe TRBD1 (5 bases). The CDR3 runs to 13 residues. Germline V gene sequence: CDR1 MNHEY, CDR2 SMNVEV (reference sequence). Trimming stripped 6 bases from V and 5 bases from J, with 13 bases between. This CDR3 reads CASSAGGGYGYTF. The CDR3 DNA is TGTGCCAGCAGCGCGGGGGGGGGTTATGGCTACACCTTC.

The CDR3 DNA reads as TGTGCCAGCCCAAGCGGGGTTAGCTCCTACAATGAGCAGTTCTTC. Protein sequence: CASPSGVSSYNEQFF. V and J are TRBV6-5 and TRBJ2-1, with TRBD2 matching 7 bases. The CDR3 loop spans 15 amino acids. Germline lookup yields CDR1 MNHEY and CDR2 SVGAGI. V lost 8 bases, J lost 0 bases, and 7 bases stayed unmatched.

The chain recombines TRBV7-9 with TRBJ2-7, with D possibly TRBD1 on 5 matching bases. Germline lookup yields CDR1 SEHNR and CDR2 FQNEAQ (reference sequence). Trimming left V 3 bases short and J 2 bases short, with 11 bases between. This CDR3 contains 14 residues. The CDR3 DNA is TGTGCCAGCAGCTTCCGCCAGGGTCCCTACGAGCAGTACTTC. This encodes CASSFRQGPYEQYF. Complete variable domain (other parts from reference TRBV7-9 and TRBJ2-7): DTGVSQNPRHKITKRGQNVTFRCDPISEHNRLYWYRQTLGQGPEFLTYFQNEAQLEKSRLLSDRFSAERPKGSFSTLEIQRTEQGDSAMYLCASSFRQGPYEQYFGPGTRLTVT.

This chain connects TRBV10-3 to TRBJ2-2; TRBD1 agrees at 7 bases. This CDR3 comprises 16 residues. V dropped 4 bases and J dropped 6; count of bases not matched to a gene: 11. Germline assignment: CDR1 ENHRY and CDR2 SYGVKD. In DNA form, the CDR3 reads TGTGCCATCAGTGGGTCGGGACAGTACTTACCCGGGGAGCTGTTTTTT. As protein: CAISGSGQYLPGELFF.

V gene TRBV19 combines with J gene TRBJ1-2; D perhaps matches TRBD1 (5 bases). The germline V gene has CDR1 LNHDA and CDR2 SQIVND (reference sequence). CDR3 size: 15 residues. The V end was cut by 3 bases, the J end by 6 bases, with 17 bases between. This CDR3 is CASSMIWGVFDGYTF. CDR3 nucleotides: TGTGCCAGTAGTATGATTTGGGGGGTATTTGATGGCTACACCTTC.

The V and J genes are TRBV7-2 and TRBJ1-5; 8 positions agree with TRBD1. In germline, CDR1 is SGHTA, CDR2 FQGNSA. J was trimmed by 7 bases and V by 5 bases; bases with no gene match: 7. This CDR3 contains 14 residues. In nucleotides, the CDR3 is TGTGCCAGCAGCGAACGGACAGGGAACCAGCCCCAGCATTTT. As protein: CASSERTGNQPQHF.

The chain combines TRBV10-1 with TRBJ1-1, with D possibly matching TRBD1 (6 bases). Germline assignment: CDR1 WNHNN and CDR2 SYGVQD (reference sequence). Trimming pared 6 bases from V and 0 bases from J, leaving 11 bases between. The CDR3 contains 14 residues. The CDR3 sequence is CASRAGTLNTEAFF. The CDR3 DNA reads as TGCGCCAGCAGGGCCGGGACACTGAACACTGAAGCTTTCTTT.

This chain uses TRBV7-3 with TRBJ2-2; 9 nucleotides align to TRBD1. V shed 5 bases, J shed 4 bases, and the junction held 5 bases outside the gene matches. CDR3 length: 15 residues. Germline V gives CDR1 SGHTA, CDR2 FQGTGA. The CDR3 DNA reads as TGTGCCAGCAGCACCCGGACAGGGGTCACCGGGGAGCTGTTTTTT. This codes for CASSTRTGVTGELFF.

V is TRBV15 and J is TRBJ1-5, with D possibly matching TRBD1 (6 bases). Deletions cut 3 bases from V and 3 bases from J, with 12 bases between. Germline V gives CDR1 LNHNV, CDR2 YYDKDF (reference sequence). CDR3 size: 15 residues. This chain's CDR3 is CATSRPTGLNQPQHF. CDR3 DNA sequence: TGTGCCACCAGCAGGCCGACAGGCCTCAATCAGCCCCAGCATTTT.

The V gene is TRBV6-5, the J gene TRBJ1-4; no clear D. Germline V gene data show CDR1 as MNHEY and CDR2 as SVGAGI. Between the trimmed V and J ends, which lost 11 bases and 1 base, there was a span of 17 bases. The CDR3 consists of 15 residues. The CDR3 here is CACRPERGTNEKLFF. CDR3 bases: TGTGCCTGCCGCCCGGAGCGGGGAACTAATGAAAAACTGTTTTTT.

This clone was seen just once. The V call is TRBV28, the J call TRBJ1-3, with D possibly matching TRBD1 (6 bases). Trimming removed 8 bases at V and 0 bases at J, with 14 bases between. The CDR3 has 15 amino acids. The germline gives CDR1 MDHEN, CDR2 SYDVKM. The CDR3 spells CASLTGLYSGNTIYF. As DNA, the CDR3 is TGTGCCAGCCTTACAGGGCTTTACTCTGGAAACACCATATATTTT.

A remark on this clone: An end of the junction does not agree with germline; a read error may underlie this. The V and J genes are TRBV18 and TRBJ2-6, with a weak D call TRBD1 (5 bases). This CDR3 has 16 amino acids. CDR1 is KGHSH and CDR2 is LQKENI in the germline V gene. The CDR3 DNA is TGTGCCAGCTCACTTACTCAGGTGTCTGGGGCCAACGTCCCGACTTTC. It codes for CASSLTQVSGANVPTF.

This clone was observed a few times. The J gene is TRBJ2-7, the V gene TRBV6-1; 8 bases agree with TRBD1. CDR1 is MNHNS and CDR2 is SASEGT in the germline V gene. The CDR3 has 14 amino acids. Germline trimming cut 6 bases from V and 2 bases from J; bases unmatched to any gene: 6. CDR3: CASSRQGSAYEQYF. In nucleotides, the CDR3 is TGTGCCAGCAGCCGACAGGGGTCGGCCTACGAGCAGTACTTC.

V and J are TRBV7-2 and TRBJ1-6, with 9 bases matching TRBD1. Looked up from germline, CDR1 is SGHTA and CDR2 is FQGNSA. With V trimmed by 5 bases and J by 8 bases, 7 bases remained unmatched. The CDR3 runs 15 residues. The CDR3 nucleotides read TGTGCCAGCAGCCGCACAGGGGGCAGGGATTCACCCCTCCACTTT. Translated, it gives CASSRTGGRDSPLHF.

The J gene is TRBJ1-3, the V gene TRBV13; D not certain. CDR3 length equals 14 residues. The ends were cut back, 1 base at V and 4 bases at J, with 8 bases in the middle. Germline CDR1 reads PRHDT; CDR2 reads FYEKMQ (reference sequence). The chain's CDR3 is CASSLEPGGNTIYF. The DNA for the CDR3 is TGTGCCAGCAGCTTAGAACCAGGAGGAAACACCATATATTTT.

This clone was recorded once. The chain joins TRBV28 to TRBJ1-6; the match to TRBD1 covers 10 bases. The CDR3 contains 15 residues. V lost 5 bases to trimming and J lost 7 bases; unmatched junction nucleotides: 5. CDR1 is MDHEN, CDR2 SYDVKM, per germline. The CDR3 coding sequence is TGTGCCAGCAGTCCCCCGGACAGGGGGAATTCACCCCTCCACTTT. It translates to CASSPPDRGNSPLHF.

A few counts support this clone. This chain links TRBV2 with TRBJ2-5, with D uncertain. V dropped 4 bases and J dropped 2 bases, with 8 bases sitting between them. This CDR3 has 13 residues. Germline-derived CDR1 and CDR2 are SNHLY and FYNNEI. Written as DNA, the CDR3 is TGTGCCAGCAGTGGACACCCTCAAGAGACCCAGTACTTC. Translated: CASSGHPQETQYF.

This clone appeared a single time. The chain has TRBV6-5 and TRBJ1-1, with 8 positions matching TRBD1. The length of the CDR3 is 15 residues. V gave up 4 bases and J gave up 1 base; unmatched junction bases: 5. Germline CDR1 and CDR2: MNHEY and SVGAGI. CDR3 coding DNA: TGTGCCAGCAGTTCCCGGACAGGGCGGAACACTGAAGCTTTCTTT. This translates into CASSSRTGRNTEAFF.

The chain carries TRBV5-1 and TRBJ1-1, with 11 bases identical to TRBD1. Germline CDR1 reads SGHRS; CDR2 reads YFSETQ. V shed 2 bases and J 5 bases; nucleotides not matched to a gene: 8. The CDR3 runs 16 residues. In nucleotides, the CDR3 is TGCGCCAGCAGCTTAGAATGGGGACAGGGGGTGACTGAAGCTTTCTTT. This sequence encodes CASSLEWGQGVTEAFF.

Points on this clone: One end of the junction is discordant with germline, which a read error may explain. The chain joins TRBV25-1 to TRBJ1-3; D possibly corresponds to TRBD1 (5 bases). The CDR3 has 16 residues. Germline values: CDR1 MGHDK, CDR2 SYGVNS. CDR3 protein: CAGSEFGGLSGNTIYF. The CDR3 DNA sequence: TGTGCCGGCAGTGAATTTGGGGGACTCTCTGGAAACACCATATATTTT.

The chain combines TRBV10-3 with TRBJ2-1; 11 nucleotides line up with TRBD1. There are 15 residues in the CDR3. J was trimmed by 8 bases and V by 6 bases; bases with no gene match: 9. Germline CDR1 is ENHRY and CDR2 is SYGVKD. The CDR3: CAISRTGGVSDEQFF. The CDR3, as DNA: TGTGCCATCAGCCGGACAGGGGGCGTTTCGGATGAGCAGTTCTTC.

This clone has only one observation. The chain is built from TRBV7-2 and TRBJ2-2; a weak D match, TRBD1 (7 bases). The CDR3 is 15 amino acids. Per germline, CDR1 SGHTA and CDR2 FQGNSA. Trimming shortened V by 5 bases and J by 4 bases, and 14 bases separated the two germline ends. CDR3 DNA sequence: TGTGCCAGCAGCCCTAGACAGGGAGGCACCGGGGAGCTGTTTTTT. Translating it yields CASSPRQGGTGELFF. The complete variable domain, with remaining parts taken from reference TRBV7-2 and TRBJ2-2, reads GAGVSQSPSNKVTEKGKDVELRCDPISGHTALYWYRQSLGQGLEFLIYFQGNSAPDKSGLPSDRFSAERTGGSVSTLTIQRTQQEDSAVYLCASSPRQGGTGELFFGEGSRLTVL.

This clone came up a few times. The chain employs TRBV6-1 and TRBJ1-1; the match to TRBD1 covers 8 bases. V lost 10 bases, J lost 1 base, and 2 bases stayed unmatched. There are 12 residues in the CDR3. Germline lookup yields CDR1 MNHNS and CDR2 SASEGT. CDR3: CATGTGNTEAFF. CDR3 sequence (DNA): TGTGCCACCGGGACAGGGAACACTGAAGCTTTCTTT.

This clone was recorded a few times. V is TRBV9 and J is TRBJ2-7; TRBD2 might be the D (5 bases). Per germline, CDR1 SGDLS and CDR2 YYNGEE. Trimming took off 4 bases at V and 3 bases at J, with 14 bases between the two ends. This CDR3 is 14 amino acids long. The CDR3 region has the DNA TGTGCCAGCAGCCCGGGCGGGCTAGGCTACGAGCAGTACTTC. Amino acid sequence: CASSPGGLGYEQYF.

The chain employs TRBV5-5 and TRBJ2-7, with TRBD2 matching 10 bases. The germline V gene encodes CDR1 SGHKS and CDR2 YYEKEE (reference sequence). J gave up 4 bases and V 2 bases, and 12 bases lay outside the gene matches. This CDR3 has 17 residues. The CDR3 here is CASSFALAGEIGYEQYF. The CDR3 nucleotides are TGTGCCAGCAGCTTTGCCCTAGCGGGGGAAATAGGGTACGAGCAGTACTTC.

V and J are TRBV5-5 and TRBJ2-6, with unresolved D. Germline V gives CDR1 SGHKS, CDR2 YYEKEE (reference sequence). V was clipped by 0 bases and J by 0 bases, with 4 bases between them. This CDR3 is built from 15 residues. The chain's CDR3 is CASSLASSGANVLTF. The CDR3 DNA reads TGTGCCAGCAGCTTGGCGAGCTCTGGGGCCAACGTCCTGACTTTC.

This chain connects TRBV7-6 to TRBJ1-5; a possible D gene is TRBD1 (5 bases). Germline CDR1 SGHVS, CDR2 FNYEAQ. The CDR3 spans 14 residues. V lost 0 bases to trimming and J lost 5 bases, with 8 bases between them. The CDR3 coding sequence is TGTGCCAGCAGCTTAGCGGGGGGGGATCAGCCCCAGCATTTT. Its translation: CASSLAGGDQPQHF.